A single sample is the source of the 16 T cell receptor beta chains below, sequenced in a study of spatial heterogeneity in lung cancer. Study-wide results and caveats: Counts of expanded intratumoral alpha and beta TCRs tracked tumor mutation counts.

Time point defined: sample taken at primary tumor resection. These receptors lack a known antigen. MiXCR, run by TCRdb on the 5' RACE reads, gives a single entry per CDR3 protein. This sample has about 13,000 distinct CDR3 sequences, with around 5.6% found just once. The sample consisted of lung tumor tissue, taken at surgery. These receptors all stem from a female donor with early-stage non-small cell lung cancer.

Ten or more counts support this clonotype. The CDR3 nucleotides are TGTGCCAGCAGCTTACGGCGTACTGGACAGGTCTCTGGAAACACCATATATTTT. The encoded protein is CASSLRRTGQVSGNTIYF. The V gene is TRBV7-9, the J gene TRBJ1-3, with TRBD1 matching over 7 bases. The CDR3 loop spans 18 amino acids. The J segment lost 0 bases and the V segment lost 2 bases, leaving 10 bases of the junction unmatched. The germline gives CDR1 SEHNR, CDR2 FQNEAQ (reference sequence).

The rearrangement uses TRBV7-2 and TRBJ2-1; D is undetermined. This CDR3 comprises 15 residues. Germline V lookup: CDR1 SGHTA, CDR2 FQGNSA. With 2 bases removed from V and 5 bases from J, the gap between germline ends came to 13 bases. Written as DNA, the CDR3 is TGTGCCAGCAGCTTAATGTGGCTAGGCGACAATGAGCAGTTCTTC. It translates to CASSLMWLGDNEQFF.

The chain uses TRBV18 and TRBJ2-7, with TRBD1 matching over 12 bases. The CDR3 is 16 residues long. CDR1 is KGHSH, CDR2 LQKENI, per germline. V shed 4 bases, J shed 5 bases, and the junction held 9 bases outside the gene matches. CDR3 nucleotides: TGTGCCAGCTCACTGACAAGTGGGACAGGGGGCCACGAGCAGTACTTC. It codes for CASSLTSGTGGHEQYF.

This clonotype appeared many times. The chain recombines TRBV11-2 with TRBJ1-2, with a tentative D call TRBD1 (5 bases). The germline V and J ends were trimmed by 11 bases and 4 bases, with 23 bases remaining between them. This CDR3 comprises 15 residues. Per the germline V gene, CDR1 is SGHAT and CDR2 is FQNNGV. The CDR3 region is CASRRAGRLPYGYTF. The CDR3, as DNA: TGTGCCTCCCGGCGGGCGGGGCGGCTACCCTATGGCTACACCTTC.

This clonotype was detected many times. This chain links TRBV10-3 with TRBJ2-2; 8 nucleotides align to TRBD1. V was clipped by 11 bases and J by 6 bases; unmatched bases: 11. There are 14 residues in the CDR3. Germline CDR1 and CDR2: ENHRY and SYGVKD. The CDR3 is CASTRGGQAGELFF. The CDR3 coding sequence is TGTGCCTCTACCCGAGGGGGACAGGCCGGGGAGCTGTTTTTT.

This clonotype was recorded at least ten times. This chain joins TRBV15 and TRBJ2-1; weak D call: TRBD1 (6 bases). The CDR3 is made up of 14 amino acids. Trimming took 1 base from V and 6 from J, leaving 10 bases between them. Germline V lookup: CDR1 LNHNV, CDR2 YYDKDF (reference sequence). CDR3 residues: CATSRVIGGNEQFF. The CDR3 DNA reads as TGTGCCACCAGCAGAGTAATAGGGGGCAATGAGCAGTTCTTC. Complete variable domain (other parts from reference TRBV15 and TRBJ2-1): DAMVIQNPRYQVTQFGKPVTLSCSQTLNHNVMYWYQQKSSQAPKLLFHYYDKDFNNEADTPDNFQSRRPNTSFCFLDIRSPGLGDTAMYLCATSRVIGGNEQFFGPGTRLTVL.

Many counts were recorded for this clonotype. This rearrangement joins TRBV12-3 or TRBV12-4 to TRBJ2-1, with 10 positions matching TRBD2. The CDR3 spans 15 residues. Losses at the gene ends were 6 bases for V and 3 bases for J; bases not matched to a gene: 5. DNA of the CDR3: TGTGCCAGCAGGGTAGCGGGGGGCAACTACAATGAGCAGTTCTTC. As protein: CASRVAGGNYNEQFF.

Ten or more counts support this clonotype. The CDR3 sequence: CAISESEGSANEKLFF. CDR3 bases: TGTGCCATCAGTGAGTCGGAGGGCTCGGCTAATGAAAAACTGTTTTTT. The V call is TRBV10-3, the J call TRBJ1-4, with D uncertain. The CDR3 length is 16 residues. V lost 0 bases and J 3 bases, leaving 11 bases between the germline ends. CDR1 and CDR2 from the germline V gene are ENHRY and SYGVKD.

This clonotype has ten or more counts. CDR3: CASSRTPRDRRYEQYF. CDR3 nucleotides: TGTGCCAGCTCACGAACGCCACGGGACAGGAGGTACGAGCAGTACTTC. This chain connects TRBV18 to TRBJ2-7; 8 nucleotides agree with TRBD1. Germline CDR1 KGHSH, CDR2 LQKENI. Unmatched junction bases numbered 12, after V lost 4 bases and J lost 4 bases. This CDR3 comprises 16 residues.

This clonotype showed up many times. J is TRBJ1-2 and V is TRBV10-3, with D possibly being TRBD1 (5 bases). Germline assignment: CDR1 ENHRY and CDR2 SYGVKD. This CDR3 has 14 residues. V lost 8 bases and J lost 1, with 14 bases in between. CDR3 sequence: CAIQGGRNNYGYTF. CDR3 DNA: TGTGCCATCCAGGGTGGCAGAAATAACTATGGCTACACCTTC.

At least ten counts were recorded for this clonotype. The rearrangement uses TRBV6-5 and TRBJ2-7, with a tentative D call TRBD2 (7 bases). CDR3 length: 15 residues. Germline V lookup: CDR1 MNHEY, CDR2 SVGAGI. Trimming shortened V by 0 bases and J by 3 bases, and 12 bases separated the two germline ends. CDR3 protein: CASSYSGGGIYEQYF. For the CDR3, the DNA is TGTGCCAGCAGTTACTCAGGGGGGGGTATCTACGAGCAGTACTTC.

This clonotype was counted many times. This chain uses TRBV29-1 with TRBJ1-4; 7 positions match TRBD1. The trim removed 6 bases at V and 7 bases at J, leaving 14 bases unmatched. Germline V gene data show CDR1 as SQVTM and CDR2 as ANQGSEA. The CDR3 length is 15 residues. CDR3 loop: CSVPGWSGGSEKLFF. CDR3 bases: TGCAGCGTGCCCGGCTGGTCAGGGGGAAGTGAAAAACTGTTTTTT.

This clonotype was counted ten times or more. The chain has TRBV6-2 or TRBV6-3 and TRBJ1-3, with unresolved D. The CDR3 spans 15 residues. CDR1 and CDR2 from the germline V gene are MNHEY and SVGEGT. Trimming pared 5 bases from V and 3 bases from J, leaving 14 bases between. CDR3 coding DNA: TGTGCCAGCAGTCGCTCAGGATCGATTGGAAACACCATATATTTT. Protein: CASSRSGSIGNTIYF.

This clonotype was counted many times. The V and J genes are TRBV11-2 and TRBJ2-1; unclear D gene. Germline V lookup: CDR1 SGHAT, CDR2 FQNNGV. The length of the CDR3 is 11 residues. The V end was cut by 3 bases, the J end by 10 bases, with 7 bases between. The chain's CDR3 is CASSFITEQFF. The CDR3 region has the DNA TGTGCCAGCAGCTTCATCACGGAGCAGTTCTTC. Variable domain in full (rest from reference TRBV11-2 and TRBJ2-1): EAGVAQSPRYKIIEKRQSVAFWCNPISGHATLYWYQQILGQGPKLLIQFQNNGVVDDSQLPKDRFSAERLKGVDSTLKIQPAKLEDSAVYLCASSFITEQFFGPGTRLTVL.

This clonotype has at least ten counts. The chain uses TRBV4-2 and TRBJ1-6, with 9 bases fitting TRBD1. Germline V gene lookup returns CDR1 LGHNA and CDR2 YNFKEQ. With 0 bases clipped from V and 10 bases from J, the junction kept 7 bases outside the gene matches. The CDR3 sequence is 16 residues long. In nucleotides, the CDR3 is TGTGCCAGCAGCCAAGACGCGGACAGGGGAGGATCACCCCTCCACTTT. It specifies CASSQDADRGGSPLHF.

Ten or more counts support this clonotype. This chain uses TRBV9 with TRBJ2-5; D is tentatively TRBD1 or TRBD2 (6 bases each). Germline V lookup: CDR1 SGDLS, CDR2 YYNGEE. The CDR3 runs 16 residues. Trimming left V 2 bases short and J 1 base short, with 15 bases between. The DNA for the CDR3 is TGTGCCAGCAGCGTGATCGGCGGGACATCCCAAGAGACCCAGTACTTC. Its protein product is CASSVIGGTSQETQYF.